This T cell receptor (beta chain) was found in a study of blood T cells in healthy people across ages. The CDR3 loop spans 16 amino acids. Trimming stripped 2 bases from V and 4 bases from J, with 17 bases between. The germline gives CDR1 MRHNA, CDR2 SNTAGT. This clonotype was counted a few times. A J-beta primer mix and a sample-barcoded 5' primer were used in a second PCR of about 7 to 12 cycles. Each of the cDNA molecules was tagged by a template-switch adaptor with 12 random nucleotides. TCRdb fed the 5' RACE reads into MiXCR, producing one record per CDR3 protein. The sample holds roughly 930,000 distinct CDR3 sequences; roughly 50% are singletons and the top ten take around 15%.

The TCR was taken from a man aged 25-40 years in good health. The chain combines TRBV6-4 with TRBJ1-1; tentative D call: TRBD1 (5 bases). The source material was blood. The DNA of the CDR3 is TGTGCCAGCAGTGACGGGGGTTCTCCGGGTTCCACTGAAGCTTTCTTT. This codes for CASSDGGSPGSTEAFF.